The clone carrying this T cell receptor (beta chain) was observed at least ten times. The target antigen is unknown. Using RNA transcripts as the source, TCR beta CDR3 regions were amplified. The HTBI primer set drove a first-round RT-PCR of the TCR CDR3. TCRdb independently ran MiXCR on the multiplex PCR reads; one entry per CDR3 protein. In the table there are 300,000 to 450,000 distinct CDR3 sequences, 15% to 17% of which are singletons. Germline V gene data show CDR1 as GTSNPN and CDR2 as SVGIG (reference sequence). The CDR3 extends over 14 amino acids. After removal of 2 bases from V and 6 bases from J, the junction contained 2 bases not matched to a gene. PBMCs were collected from a roughly 10 ml volume of fresh peripheral blood. This entry comes from a study of T cells in Graves' hyperthyroidism and ophthalmopathy. Across the whole study: Specimen type is peripheral blood, collected at initial diagnosis prior to any treatment.

Study results and caveats: Stable hyperthyroidism was separated from ophthalmopathy by a model based on 13 V-J features. Researchers found most expanded thyroid clonotypes above 0.001 in blood as well.

The receptor was isolated from a woman aged 18-35 years with Graves' hyperthyroidism that later progressed to Graves' ophthalmopathy. Sequencing was performed on blood. The genes are TRBV30 and TRBJ2-1, with TRBD2 identical over 12 bases. The CDR3 region is CAWSPSGRGNEQFF. In DNA form, the CDR3 reads TGTGCCTGGAGTCCTAGCGGGAGGGGCAATGAGCAGTTCTTC. The full variable domain, rest sourced from reference TRBV30 and TRBJ2-1, is SQTIHQWPATLVQPVGSPLSLECTVEGTSNPNLYWYRQAAGRGLQLLFYSVGIGQISSEVPQNLSASRPQDRQFILSSKKLLLSDSGFYLCAWSPSGRGNEQFFGPGTRLTVL.